This TCR beta chain was recorded in a study of T cells in Graves' hyperthyroidism and ophthalmopathy. Pregnant or lactating patients were excluded, as were those with uncontrolled infection or other autoimmune disease. Overall study findings and caveats: A median 6.5 months before onset, the model predicted ophthalmopathy.

What was amplified from RNA transcripts were TCR beta CDR3 regions. The TCR CDR3 was amplified in a first-round RT-PCR using the HTBI primer set. Each CDR3 protein gets one entry after TCRdb re-called the multiplex PCR reads with MiXCR. The repertoire holds about 300,000 distinct CDR3 sequences, with more than 10% as singletons. The CDR3 length is 15 residues. Germline CDR1 is MGHRA and CDR2 is YSYEKL. Trimming shortened V by 4 bases and J by 1 base, and 10 bases separated the two germline ends. A word on this clonotype: Its antigen is as yet unknown.

The sample comprised blood. The sequence was collected from a woman aged 25-40 years with Graves' hyperthyroidism that later progressed to Graves' ophthalmopathy. The rearrangement joins TRBV4-1 to TRBJ1-4, with D unclear. The CDR3 here is CASSPDDLTNEKLFF. The DNA for the CDR3 is TGCGCCAGCAGCCCAGACGACTTAACTAATGAAAAACTGTTTTTT.